The 30 T cell receptor beta chains below were found in one sample sequenced in a study of beta chain features in type 1 diabetes. Study-level points and caveats: TCRB CDR3s from Type 1 diabetes patients were moderately but significantly shorter in all four CD4+ subsets.

These receptors have no identified antigens. The isolated RNA, all of it, was reverse transcribed, so expressed TCRB transcripts were what got sequenced. TCRdb keeps only in-frame clones here, not all; method: immunoSEQ multiplex PCR. Found here are 600,000 or so clones, around 11% of them singletons; the top ten hold about 0.11%. Sequencing was performed on naive CD4+ T cells from blood. The source is a man aged 30 to 45 with type 1 diabetes.

This clone has only a few counts. The rearrangement uses TRBV9 and TRBJ2-2; D uncertain. Germline assignment: CDR1 SGDLS and CDR2 YYNGEE. The CDR3 sequence is 15 residues long. Trimming pared 3 bases from V and 0 bases from J, leaving 9 bases between. The CDR3 loop is CASSGTTPNTGELFF. The CDR3 coding sequence is TGTGCCAGCAGCGGAACGACACCGAACACCGGGGAGCTGTTTTTT.

This clone was detected a few times. This chain uses TRBV5-4 with TRBJ1-2; the D gene is possibly TRBD1 (6 bases). This CDR3 is 13 amino acids long. Germline V gene sequence: CDR1 SGHNT, CDR2 YYREEE (reference sequence). Trimming removed 4 bases at V and 7 bases at J, with 14 bases between. The CDR3 protein is CASSPPQGRGYTF. The CDR3 DNA sequence: TGTGCCAGCAGCCCCCCACAGGGACGTGGCTACACCTTC.

V is TRBV7-2 and J is TRBJ1-1, with D tentatively TRBD1 (6 bases). Looked up from germline, CDR1 is SGHTA and CDR2 is FQGNSA. Trimming took 4 bases from V and 4 from J, leaving 10 bases between them. This CDR3 contains 13 residues. In DNA form, the CDR3 reads TGTGCCAGCAGCTCCGACAGGAGCACTGAAGCTTTCTTT. Protein product: CASSSDRSTEAFF.

The chain links TRBV19 to TRBJ1-2, with 8 bases aligning to TRBD1. The ends lost 5 bases at V and 2 bases at J; junction bases unmatched: 7. The CDR3 has 15 amino acids. Germline V lookup: CDR1 LNHDA, CDR2 SQIVND (reference sequence). The CDR3 loop reads CASSPPGQGNYGYTF. The CDR3 region has the DNA TGTGCCAGTAGTCCCCCTGGACAGGGAAACTATGGCTACACCTTC. Together with reference TRBV19 and TRBJ1-2, the CDR3 gives the full variable domain: DGGITQSPKYLFRKEGQNVTLSCEQNLNHDAMYWYRQDPGQGLRLIYYSQIVNDFQKGDIAEGYSVSREKKESFPLTVTSAQKNPTAFYLCASSPPGQGNYGYTFGSGTRLTVV.

This clone was seen a few times. The chain combines TRBV7-8 with TRBJ1-2; 12 nucleotides line up with TRBD1. In germline, CDR1 is SGHVS, CDR2 FQNEAQ. The CDR3 runs to 16 residues. With 1 base clipped from V and 3 bases from J, the junction kept 3 bases outside the gene matches. The CDR3 loop is CASSLVGTGGHYGYTF. The CDR3 nucleotides read TGTGCCAGCAGCTTAGTGGGGACAGGGGGCCACTATGGCTACACCTTC.

The V call is TRBV10-3, the J call TRBJ1-1; the D gene is possibly TRBD1 (5 bases). Germline CDR1 is ENHRY and CDR2 is SYGVKD. CDR3 size: 14 residues. The V gene lost 6 bases and the J gene lost 1 base, with 12 bases spanning the gap. The DNA of the CDR3 is TGTGCCATCAGATCCCCGACAGAGAACACTGAAGCTTTCTTT. Translation: CAIRSPTENTEAFF.

The rearrangement uses TRBV7-2 and TRBJ1-2, with D perhaps matching TRBD1 (6 bases). CDR1 and CDR2 (germline): SGHTA, FQGNSA. V was clipped by 4 bases and J by 4 bases, with 22 bases between them. The CDR3 spans 17 residues. This chain's CDR3 is CASSSAGGQGIGYGYTF. In DNA form, the CDR3 reads TGTGCCAGCAGCTCTGCGGGCGGGCAGGGGATAGGCTATGGCTACACCTTC.

The sample holds a few counts of this clone. This sequence joins TRBV28 and TRBJ1-2; D unresolved. Trimming removed 6 bases at V and 4 bases at J, with 6 bases between. Per germline, CDR1 MDHEN and CDR2 SYDVKM. CDR3 length equals 11 residues. CDR3 sequence: CASSPGYGYTF. The CDR3 region has the DNA TGTGCCAGCAGCCCGGGCTATGGCTACACCTTC.

This clone showed up just a few times. The V gene is TRBV7-8, the J gene TRBJ2-1; 12 nucleotides agree with TRBD1. V lost 4 bases, J lost 9 bases, and 13 bases stayed unmatched. This CDR3 region has 17 residues. Germline assignment: CDR1 SGHVS and CDR2 FQNEAQ. CDR3 coding DNA: TGTGCCAGCAGCTCGCCGGGACAGGGGGCCGGACGGGCTGAGCAGTTCTTC. Amino acid sequence: CASSSPGQGAGRAEQFF.

The chain links TRBV7-2 to TRBJ1-6, with D unclear. With 5 bases removed from V and 7 bases from J, the gap between germline ends came to 12 bases. Looked up from germline, CDR1 is SGHTA and CDR2 is FQGNSA. This CDR3 contains 14 residues. CDR3 sequence (DNA): TGTGCCAGCAGCGCCCGGGAAAGGAATTCACCCCTCCACTTT. Protein product: CASSARERNSPLHF.

This clone has just a few counts. This rearrangement joins TRBV19 to TRBJ2-5; D unclear. Trimming took 5 bases from V and 0 from J, leaving 13 bases between them. Germline values: CDR1 LNHDA, CDR2 SQIVND (reference sequence). CDR3 length: 15 residues. DNA of the CDR3: TGTGCCAGTAGTGGAAGACTTGAGTACCAAGAGACCCAGTACTTC. Protein: CASSGRLEYQETQYF.

The sample holds a few counts of this clone. This chain connects TRBV30 to TRBJ2-7, with D perhaps matching TRBD1 (5 bases). The CDR3 length is 19 residues. The germline gives CDR1 GTSNPN, CDR2 SVGIG (reference sequence). Trimming took 3 bases from V and 2 from J, leaving 29 bases between them. CDR3 in amino acids: CAWRGKGNSARGLTYEQYF. CDR3 sequence (DNA): TGTGCCTGGAGGGGCAAGGGGAACAGCGCTAGAGGCCTCACCTACGAGCAGTACTTC.

This clone appeared a few times. This chain uses TRBV5-4 with TRBJ1-2, with a weak D call TRBD1 (6 bases). Looked up from germline, CDR1 is SGHNT and CDR2 is YYREEE (reference sequence). The V end lost 4 bases, the J end lost 3 bases, and 16 bases lay between the germline ends. This CDR3 region has 15 residues. Here the CDR3 DNA reads TGTGCCAGCAGCAAGGCGCCGGACAGCCACTATGGCTACACCTTC. Protein: CASSKAPDSHYGYTF.

As regards this clone: Other DNA sequences in the sample encode the same CDR3. In nucleotides, the CDR3 is TGCGCCAGCAGCCAGGAGGACAGGGGCTACTATGGCTACACCTTC. This codes for CASSQEDRGYYGYTF. The chain recombines TRBV4-3 with TRBJ1-2; TRBD1 agrees at 9 bases. The CDR3 consists of 15 residues. Germline V CDR1 and CDR2: LGHNA, YSLEER. The V segment lost 3 bases and the J segment 3 bases; nucleotides outside the gene matches: 5.

This clone has only a few counts. One end of the junction is discordant with germline, which a read error may explain. The rearrangement joins TRBV11-3 to TRBJ2-3; a weak D match, TRBD2 (6 bases). This CDR3 contains 13 residues. Germline CDR1 and CDR2: SGHNT and YENEEA. The CDR3 nucleotides are TGTGCCAGCAGCTTCACTAGCAAAGATACGCAGTATTTT. It specifies CASSFTSKDTQYF.

The rearrangement joins TRBV7-2 to TRBJ1-5; D unresolved. The V gene's germline CDR1 is SGHTA and CDR2 FQGNSA. V gave up 2 bases and J gave up 0 bases, with 14 bases separating them. The CDR3 extends over 17 amino acids. CDR3 nucleotide sequence: TGTGCCAGCAGCTTAATCGGAACGGATTATAGCAATCAGCCCCAGCATTTT. This translates into CASSLIGTDYSNQPQHF.

This clone was detected only a few times. The rearrangement joins TRBV7-2 to TRBJ2-7; tentative D call: TRBD1 (5 bases). CDR3 size: 12 residues. V lost 2 bases and J 5 bases, leaving 7 bases between the germline ends. CDR1 SGHTA and CDR2 FQGNSA come from the germline V gene. Written as DNA, the CDR3 is TGTGCCAGCAGCTTAATGACAGACGAGCAGTACTTC. Its translation: CASSLMTDEQYF.

The V call is TRBV7-2, the J call TRBJ1-2; a weak D match, TRBD1 (5 bases). The V end lost 5 bases, the J end lost 8 bases, and 15 bases lay between the germline ends. The CDR3 covers 13 residues. The germline V gene has CDR1 SGHTA and CDR2 FQGNSA. CDR3 DNA sequence: TGTGCCAGCAGCCAAGGGGCCGTCCCCGGCTACACCTTC. Translation gives CASSQGAVPGYTF.

This chain links TRBV9 with TRBJ2-3; 9 bases are shared with TRBD2. This CDR3 spans 16 amino acids. V lost 3 bases and J lost 7; bases outside the gene matches: 12. CDR1 is SGDLS, CDR2 YYNGEE, per germline. DNA of the CDR3: TGTGCCAGCAGCGCGTCTGGCGGGGGGGCGTATCATACGCAGTATTTT. This translates into CASSASGGGAYHTQYF.

The table lists this clone with a few counts. The sample contains more than one DNA sequence encoding this CDR3. The chain couples TRBV14 to TRBJ2-7; D is ambiguous. CDR1 and CDR2 (germline): SGHDN, FVKESK. Trimming cost V 3 bases and J 3 bases, with 6 bases left between them. This CDR3 region has 12 residues. The CDR3 loop is CASSQSGYEQYF. In DNA form, the CDR3 reads TGTGCCAGCAGCCAGTCAGGCTACGAGCAGTACTTC.

V usage is TRBV2 and J usage is TRBJ2-1, with D unclear. V was shortened by 2 bases and J by 3 bases, with 8 bases between the two germline ends. The germline V gene has CDR1 SNHLY and CDR2 FYNNEI. CDR3 length: 14 residues. CDR3 sequence reads: CASSELVSYNEQFF. In DNA, the CDR3 is TGTGCCAGCAGTGAACTAGTCAGCTACAATGAGCAGTTCTTC.

This clone has more than one count but fewer than ten. V gene TRBV28 combines with J gene TRBJ2-5; D possibly matches TRBD1 or TRBD2 (7 bases each). Germline CDR1 and CDR2: MDHEN and SYDVKM. This CDR3 is built from 13 residues. V shed 6 bases and J shed 3 bases, with 11 bases lying between them. CDR3 sequence (DNA): TGTGCCAGCAGGGGAGGGGGCAAAGAGACCCAGTACTTC. Its protein is CASRGGGKETQYF.

The chain employs TRBV7-2 and TRBJ2-5; D is unresolved. Germline loops: CDR1 SGHTA, CDR2 FQGNSA. V lost 3 bases to trimming and J lost 1 base, with 12 bases between them. The CDR3 has 15 amino acids. For the CDR3, the DNA is TGTGCCAGCAGCTTGACGATTGGGTTCCAAGAGACCCAGTACTTC. This gives the protein CASSLTIGFQETQYF.

There are a few counts of this clone. The rearrangement joins TRBV7-3 to TRBJ2-5; no firm D call. CDR3 size: 15 residues. V shed 4 bases and J shed 7 bases, with 19 bases lying between them. Germline CDR1 SGHTA, CDR2 FQGTGA. The DNA for the CDR3 is TGTGCCAGCAGCTCTTCCCCATCCGGACGCGGGACCCAGTACTTC. Residues: CASSSSPSGRGTQYF.

This chain connects TRBV7-9 to TRBJ2-1; D not resolved. Germline lookup yields CDR1 SEHNR and CDR2 FQNEAQ (reference sequence). The V end lost 7 bases, the J end lost 3 bases, and 13 bases lay between the germline ends. The CDR3 loop spans 14 amino acids. The CDR3 here is CASTHEDVYNEQFF. CDR3 DNA sequence: TGTGCCAGCACCCATGAGGACGTCTACAATGAGCAGTTCTTC.

The J gene is TRBJ2-3, the V gene TRBV6-6; D is unresolved. Trimming pared 5 bases from V and 6 bases from J, leaving 9 bases between. The CDR3 is 12 residues long. Germline CDR1 is MNHNY and CDR2 is SVGAGI (reference sequence). CDR3 DNA: TGTGCCAGCAGTATCTACCTGGATACGCAGTATTTT. Its protein product is CASSIYLDTQYF.

The rearrangement uses TRBV14 and TRBJ2-5, with D tentatively TRBD1 (6 bases). The CDR3 has 15 residues. CDR1 is SGHDN and CDR2 is FVKESK in the germline V gene. Trimming stripped 4 bases from V and 2 bases from J, with 14 bases between. This CDR3 is CASSPGQYGQETQYF. The CDR3 region has the DNA TGTGCCAGCAGCCCCGGACAGTATGGGCAAGAGACCCAGTACTTC.

The gene calls are TRBV2 and TRBJ2-7; a weak D match, TRBD1 (5 bases). The CDR3 sequence is 14 residues long. CDR1 and CDR2 from the germline V gene are SNHLY and FYNNEI. V was cut by 3 bases and J by 1 base, with 10 bases left in between. CDR3 coding DNA: TGTGCCAGCAGTGAGAGGACACTTTCCTACGAGCAGTACTTC. Translating gives CASSERTLSYEQYF.

This clone was detected a few times. This chain connects TRBV11-2 to TRBJ1-1, with D tentatively TRBD1 (6 bases). Germline-derived CDR1 and CDR2 are SGHAT and FQNNGV. V shed 1 base and J shed 6 bases, with 12 bases lying between them. CDR3 length: 14 amino acids. Here the CDR3 reads CASSLADSSAEAFF. The CDR3 region has the DNA TGTGCCAGCAGCTTAGCGGACAGCAGCGCTGAAGCTTTCTTT.

This clone occurred a few times. This same CDR3 is encoded by further DNA sequences in the sample. The chain uses TRBV9 and TRBJ2-1; TRBD2 matches 7 bases. This CDR3 is built from 13 residues. Trimming at V came to 3 bases and at J to 5 bases, leaving 2 bases not matched to a gene. Germline CDR1 reads SGDLS; CDR2 reads YYNGEE. Here the CDR3 reads CASSAGGNNEQFF. CDR3 bases: TGTGCCAGCAGCGCGGGAGGTAACAATGAGCAGTTCTTC.